A selection of T cell receptor beta chains follows, all from one sample in a study of T cells in Graves' hyperthyroidism and ophthalmopathy. One entry per CDR3 protein results from TCRdb running MiXCR on the multiplex PCR reads. This table has hundreds of thousands of distinct CDR3 sequences, 17% appearing once. The sequencing input was blood. Source of these receptors: a woman between 18 and 29 years old with Graves' ophthalmopathy. CDR3s include the opening cysteine and the closing phenylalanine or tryptophan. Fields, in order: V gene, D gene, clone size, J gene, CDR3 DNA, CDR3 protein. The D gene is left open where the match is weak. Clone sizes are given selectively: once, few, many, or a class where the clone is expanded.

TRBV9	TRBD2	-	TRBJ2-7	TGTGCCAGCAGCGTAGAGGCTAGCGGGAGGGCCCACGAGCAGTACTTC	CASSVEASGRAHEQYF
TRBV6-2/TRBV6-3	-	many	TRBJ2-1	TGTGCCAGCAGTTACGAGCCTGGTGAGCAGTTCTTC	CASSYEPGEQFF
TRBV5-1	TRBD1	many	TRBJ2-7	TGCGCCAGCAGCTCGGGACAGGGGAGCCACGAGCAGTACTTC	CASSSGQGSHEQYF
TRBV11-2	-	-	TRBJ1-1	TGTGCCAGCAGCCAAATACTAAGGGTGAACACTGAAGCTTTCTTT	CASSQILRVNTEAFF
TRBV19	-	-	TRBJ1-1	TGTGCCACCTTAGGACAGTACCCTGAAGCTTTCTTT	CATLGQYPEAFF
TRBV6-1	TRBD2	few	TRBJ2-1	TGTGCCAGCAGGGAACTAGCGGGGGGGGTCTATGAGCAGTTCTTC	CASRELAGGVYEQFF
TRBV11-2	-	-	TRBJ2-2	TGTGCCAGCAGCTTAGAGGTGACAGGCGCGAACACCGGGGAGCTGTTTTTT	CASSLEVTGANTGELFF
TRBV6-1	-	few	TRBJ2-1	TGTGCCAGCAGTGCAGCGGACAATGAGCAGTTCTTC	CASSAADNEQFF
TRBV28	-	many	TRBJ2-6	TGTGCCAGCAGGAACACAGGAGGCGCTGGGGCCAACGTCCTGACTTTC	CASRNTGGAGANVLTF
TRBV5-1	-	many	TRBJ2-7	TGCGCCAGCAGCTCCGGGACCCGCCACGAGCAGTACTTC	CASSSGTRHEQYF
TRBV30	-	many	TRBJ2-4	TGTGCCTGGAGTTTTGAGGGGGTGTTAGCCAAAAACATTCAGTACTTC	CAWSFEGVLAKNIQYF
TRBV7-2	TRBD1	many	TRBJ2-5	TGTGCCAGCAGCCTACAAACAGGGGGAGGCGAGACCCAGTACTTC	CASSLQTGGGETQYF
TRBV19	-	many	TRBJ1-1	TGTGCCAGCAGCATTACAGGGACGAACACTGAAGCTTTCTTT	CASSITGTNTEAFF
TRBV5-1	-	-	TRBJ2-5	TGCGCCAGCAGCTTGGGGGGGGCTCCCTTACAAGAGACCCAGTACTTC	CASSLGGAPLQETQYF
TRBV7-9	-	few	TRBJ1-3	TGTGCCAGCAGCTTAATAGGGAGACAGCGCTCTGGAAACACCATATATTTT	CASSLIGRQRSGNTIYF
TRBV6-1	-	many	TRBJ1-1	TGTGCCAGCAGTGAAGAGTCTCCTGGGCCTGAAGCTTTCTTT	CASSEESPGPEAFF
TRBV5-1	-	many	TRBJ1-3	TGCGCCAGCAGCTTGGATGGGGGCTCTGGAAACACCATATATTTT	CASSLDGGSGNTIYF
TRBV5-1	-	many	TRBJ1-1	TGCGCCAGCAGCCTCACAATAGGGGCGAACACTGAAGCTTTCTTT	CASSLTIGANTEAFF
TRBV4-1	-	-	TRBJ2-3	TGCGCCAGCAGCCAACCGTCAGTACCCGATATCACAGATACGCAGTATTTT	CASSQPSVPDITDTQYF
TRBV2	-	many	TRBJ1-2	TGTGCCAGCAGAATGGACAGTTCTAACTATGGCTACACCTTC	CASRMDSSNYGYTF
TRBV20-1	-	many	TRBJ1-2	TGCAGTGCTAGCGCGGGGAACTATGGCTACACCTTC	CSASAGNYGYTF
TRBV27	-	-	TRBJ2-1	TGTGCCAGCAGTTTAACCCGTTTCAATGAGCAGTTCTTC	CASSLTRFNEQFF
TRBV19	-	-	TRBJ1-1	TGTGCCAGTAGTATAGATCGGTTCGAGCTCATGAACACTGAAGCTTTCTTT	CASSIDRFELMNTEAFF
TRBV6-9	-	many	TRBJ1-3	TGTGCCAGCAGTACCAGGCTCCCTCTCTCTGGAAACACCATATATTTT	CASSTRLPLSGNTIYF
TRBV2	-	-	TRBJ1-2	TGTGCCAGCAGTGGGGCAGGGGCCTGGGCACACTATGGCTACACCTTC	CASSGAGAWAHYGYTF
TRBV28	-	-	TRBJ2-3	TGTGCCAGCAGTTTACGTGACATTCTTTCCACAGATACGCAGTATTTT	CASSLRDILSTDTQYF
TRBV5-5	-	many	TRBJ2-2	TGTGCCAGCAGCCTGGTTCTGAACACCGGGGAGCTGTTTTTT	CASSLVLNTGELFF
TRBV12-3/TRBV12-4	-	many	TRBJ1-3	TGTGCCAGCAGTTTGGAGGGGATAAGAAACACCATATATTTT	CASSLEGIRNTIYF